This TCR beta chain emerged from a study of identical twins. Study-wide findings and caveats: The same donors were not followed; conclusions instead depended on cross-sectional statistical analysis. Modeled out-of-frame TCR alpha sharing in monozygotic twins fell below observed levels. Insertions ran lower in abundant cord blood beta clonotypes, though not in memory repertoires.

TCRdb re-called the 5' RACE reads with MiXCR, one entry per CDR3 protein. There are hundreds of thousands of distinct CDR3 sequences in the sample; over 9% occur only once, and 1.5% to 2% lies in the top ten. CDR3 length equals 14 residues. The V gene's germline CDR1 is SGHAT and CDR2 FQNNGV. The V end was cut by 5 bases, the J end by 1 base, with 11 bases between. This clonotype has ten or more counts. Its antigen is undetermined. The sample also formed part of further work on yellow fever vaccine responses in identical twins.

The sequenced sample consisted of PBMCs. This chain uses TRBV11-2 with TRBJ1-1; possibly TRBD1 for D (6 bases). This TCR came from a woman aged 18-30 years in good health. Here the CDR3 reads CASSLRDTNTEAFF. Written as DNA, the CDR3 is TGTGCCAGCAGCCTCCGGGACACGAACACTGAAGCTTTCTTT.